These 19 T cell receptor beta chains were all obtained from the same sample, sequenced in a study of blood T cell repertoires in COVID-19. Clones were sequenced by immunoSEQ multiplex PCR, and TCRdb holds only the in-frame ones, with some missing. Of approximately 280,000 clones listed, 70% to 90% are singletons. Material for sequencing was peripheral blood. The source is a man between 18 and 29 years old with active or convalescent COVID-19.

This clone was counted a single time. This sequence joins TRBV12-3 or TRBV12-4 and TRBJ1-2; a weak D match, TRBD1 (5 bases). Trimming pared 8 bases from V and 5 bases from J, leaving 12 bases between. This CDR3 is built from 12 residues. CDR3 DNA: TGTGCCAGCTTCGCAGGGAAATATGGCTACACCTTC. Amino acid sequence: CASFAGKYGYTF.

The chain is built from TRBV9 and TRBJ2-1; maybe TRBD2 (6 bases). Germline V gene lookup returns CDR1 SGDLS and CDR2 YYNGEE. V dropped 2 bases and J dropped 7 bases, with 13 bases sitting between them. CDR3 length equals 14 residues. The CDR3 sequence: CASSVGSGRNEQFF. CDR3 DNA sequence: TGTGCCAGCAGCGTCGGTTCGGGGAGGAATGAGCAGTTCTTC.

The chain carries TRBV6-4 and TRBJ2-2; 13 bases fit TRBD2. The V gene end was trimmed by 3 bases and the J gene end by 2 bases; junction bases not matched to a gene: 6. CDR3 length: 18 residues. The germline gives CDR1 MRHNA, CDR2 SNTAGT. The CDR3 coding sequence is TGTGCCAGCAGTGAATTACTAGCGGGGGGGCACAACACCGGGGAGCTGTTTTTT. Encoded protein: CASSELLAGGHNTGELFF.

The rearrangement joins TRBV7-6 to TRBJ2-4; 7 bases align to TRBD2. Trimming took 3 bases from V and 0 from J; bases not matched to a gene: 8. Germline lookup yields CDR1 SGHVS and CDR2 FNYEAQ. The CDR3 has 17 amino acids. CDR3 bases: TGTGCCAGCAGCTTTGGCCAGGGAGGGCTAGCCAAAAACATTCAGTACTTC. It encodes CASSFGQGGLAKNIQYF.

The rearrangement uses TRBV27 and TRBJ2-7, with 7 nucleotides matching TRBD1. J was trimmed by 4 bases and V by 4 bases; bases with no gene match: 10. The CDR3 contains 15 residues. Germline V lookup: CDR1 MNHEY, CDR2 SMNVEV (reference sequence). Here the CDR3 reads CASSSPRTGLYEQYF. The CDR3 nucleotides are TGTGCCAGCAGTTCACCCCGGACAGGACTTTACGAGCAGTACTTC.

The chain couples TRBV29-1 to TRBJ2-7, with a weak D call TRBD1 (5 bases). CDR3 length equals 12 residues. Trimming cost V 5 bases and J 0 bases, with 8 bases left between them. From germline, CDR1 is SQVTM and CDR2 ANQGSEA. The DNA for the CDR3 is TGCAGCGTTTACAGGAGCTCCTACGAGCAGTACTTC. Its translation is CSVYRSSYEQYF.

V and J are TRBV5-8 and TRBJ2-7, with TRBD1 matching 9 bases. V was clipped by 1 base and J by 0 bases; unmatched bases: 2. The CDR3 loop spans 15 amino acids. Looked up from germline, CDR1 is SGHTS and CDR2 is YDEGEE. This chain's CDR3 is CASSLNRGHSYEQYF. As DNA, the CDR3 is TGTGCCAGCAGCTTGAACAGGGGGCACTCCTACGAGCAGTACTTC.

This clone appeared once. The V gene is TRBV7-9, the J gene TRBJ2-3; 9 positions match TRBD2. The germline V gene encodes CDR1 SEHNR and CDR2 FQNEAQ (reference sequence). After removal of 4 bases from V and 2 bases from J, the junction contained 7 bases not matched to a gene. CDR3 length: 16 residues. In DNA, the CDR3 is TGTGCCAGCAGCTCCAGCGGGGGGCCTCACACAGATACGCAGTATTTT. Translating gives CASSSSGGPHTDTQYF.

The V call is TRBV6-5, the J call TRBJ2-7; 7 nucleotides agree with TRBD2. Looked up from germline, CDR1 is MNHEY and CDR2 is SVGAGI. With V trimmed by 2 bases and J by 6 bases, 4 bases remained unmatched. This CDR3 is 13 amino acids long. The CDR3 coding sequence is TGTGCCAGCAGTTACCCGGGGACTACCGAGCAGTACTTC. This translates into CASSYPGTTEQYF.

CDR3 nucleotide sequence: TGTGCCAGCAGCTTAACTCGGCAGGCCTACGAGCAGTACTTC. Residues: CASSLTRQAYEQYF. This chain joins TRBV13 and TRBJ2-7; D gene ambiguous. Germline V gene lookup returns CDR1 PRHDT and CDR2 FYEKMQ (reference sequence). V lost 2 bases to trimming and J lost 2 bases, with 10 bases between them. This CDR3 comprises 14 residues.

This clone was recorded only once. The chain couples TRBV7-2 to TRBJ2-3; D remains ambiguous. Trimming removed 6 bases at V and 6 bases at J, with 13 bases between. The CDR3 is made up of 13 amino acids. Germline values: CDR1 SGHTA, CDR2 FQGNSA. The CDR3 nucleotides read TGTGCCAGCAGTTCCCAGGCCGCGGATACGCAGTATTTT. Encoded protein: CASSSQAADTQYF.

This chain joins TRBV19 and TRBJ1-5; TRBD1 matches 9 bases. The CDR3 has 14 amino acids. Germline-derived CDR1 and CDR2 are LNHDA and SQIVND (reference sequence). V gave up 2 bases and J gave up 6 bases; unmatched junction bases: 2. This chain's CDR3 is CASSILDRGQPQHF. CDR3 nucleotides: TGTGCCAGTAGTATACTGGACAGGGGTCAGCCCCAGCATTTT.

This clone was seen once. The rearrangement uses TRBV6-6 and TRBJ2-1; D ambiguous. This CDR3 is built from 15 residues. Germline assignment: CDR1 MNHNY and CDR2 SVGAGI (reference sequence). V shed 7 bases and J shed 0 bases, with 13 bases lying between them. This chain's CDR3 is CASKAGLFSYNEQFF. CDR3 coding DNA: TGTGCCAGCAAGGCAGGCTTATTCTCCTACAATGAGCAGTTCTTC.

This sequence joins TRBV7-9 and TRBJ2-1; TRBD2 might be the D (6 bases). Germline loops: CDR1 SEHNR, CDR2 FQNEAQ (reference sequence). Between the trimmed V and J ends, which lost 8 bases and 8 bases, there was a span of 16 bases. The CDR3 length is 13 residues. CDR3 bases: TGTGCCAGCGTATTGGAGGGGCTCGATGAGCAGTTCTTC. Translated, it gives CASVLEGLDEQFF. The variable domain in full, completed from reference TRBV7-9 and TRBJ2-1, reads DTGVSQNPRHKITKRGQNVTFRCDPISEHNRLYWYRQTLGQGPEFLTYFQNEAQLEKSRLLSDRFSAERPKGSFSTLEIQRTEQGDSAMYLCASVLEGLDEQFFGPGTRLTVL.

The chain has TRBV19 and TRBJ1-5; D remains ambiguous. The CDR3 is 16 amino acids. V lost 5 bases to trimming and J lost 11 bases, with 25 bases between them. CDR1 is LNHDA, CDR2 SQIVND, per germline (reference sequence). CDR3 sequence (DNA): TGTGCCAGTAGTCCCACTCCGGGGTTTCTGGACGGGACCCAGCATTTT. Translating gives CASSPTPGFLDGTQHF.

This clone was seen just once. This chain joins TRBV7-6 and TRBJ2-5, with 12 bases that match TRBD1. The CDR3 totals 16 residues. Germline V gene data show CDR1 as SGHVS and CDR2 as FNYEAQ. V gave up 1 base and J gave up 7 bases; unmatched junction bases: 7. The CDR3 sequence: CASSLVGTGGLGTQYF. CDR3 in DNA: TGTGCCAGCAGCTTAGTGGGGACAGGGGGCTTAGGGACCCAGTACTTC.

This sequence joins TRBV27 and TRBJ2-7; maybe TRBD2 (5 bases). Germline lookup yields CDR1 MNHEY and CDR2 SMNVEV (reference sequence). CDR3 length equals 13 residues. The germline V and J ends were trimmed by 5 bases and 7 bases, with 15 bases remaining between them. The CDR3 coding sequence is TGTGCCAGCAGTCCCGGGGTGGCTTCTGAGCAGTACTTC. This encodes CASSPGVASEQYF.

The chain combines TRBV2 with TRBJ2-5, with TRBD2 matching over 7 bases. The CDR3 totals 16 residues. Germline assignment: CDR1 SNHLY and CDR2 FYNNEI. Trimming removed 7 bases from V and 5 bases from J; junction bases left unmatched: 16. CDR3 nucleotide sequence: TGTGCCAGCACTGTCCACCTAGCGGAAATGGGGGAGACCCAGTACTTC. Residues: CASTVHLAEMGETQYF.

The gene calls are TRBV27 and TRBJ2-7; 10 bases are a match to TRBD1. V lost 7 bases, J lost 3 bases, and 9 bases stayed unmatched. The CDR3 loop spans 15 amino acids. Germline loops: CDR1 MNHEY, CDR2 SMNVEV (reference sequence). In nucleotides, the CDR3 is TGTGCCAGCACTATAAGGACAGGGGGTTTCTACGAGCAGTACTTC. It is translated as CASTIRTGGFYEQYF.